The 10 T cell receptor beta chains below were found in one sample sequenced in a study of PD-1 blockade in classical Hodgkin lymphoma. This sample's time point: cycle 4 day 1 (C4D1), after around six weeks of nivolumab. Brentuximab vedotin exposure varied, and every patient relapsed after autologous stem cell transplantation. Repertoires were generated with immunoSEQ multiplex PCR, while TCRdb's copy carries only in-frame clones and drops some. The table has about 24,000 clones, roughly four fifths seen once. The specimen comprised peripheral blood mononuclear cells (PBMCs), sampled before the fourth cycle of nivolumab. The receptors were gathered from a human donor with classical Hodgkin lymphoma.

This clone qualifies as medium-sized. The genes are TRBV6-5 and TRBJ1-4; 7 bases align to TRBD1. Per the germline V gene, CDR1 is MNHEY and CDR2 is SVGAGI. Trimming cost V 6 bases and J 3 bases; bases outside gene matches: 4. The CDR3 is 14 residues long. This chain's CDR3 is CASRPGTANEKLFF. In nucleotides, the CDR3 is TGTGCCAGCAGACCCGGGACAGCTAATGAAAAACTGTTTTTT.

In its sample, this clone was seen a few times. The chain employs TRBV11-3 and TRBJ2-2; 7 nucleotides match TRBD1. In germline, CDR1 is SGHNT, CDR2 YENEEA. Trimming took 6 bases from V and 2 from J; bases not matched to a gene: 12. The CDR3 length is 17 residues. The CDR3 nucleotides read TGTGCCAGCAGTAATCAAAACACAGGGGTTAACACCGGGGAGCTGTTTTTT. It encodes CASSNQNTGVNTGELFF.

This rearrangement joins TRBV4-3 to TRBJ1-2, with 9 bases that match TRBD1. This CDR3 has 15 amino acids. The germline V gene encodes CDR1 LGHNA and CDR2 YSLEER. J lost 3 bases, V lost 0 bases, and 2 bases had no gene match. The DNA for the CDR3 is TGCGCCAGCAGCCAAGAGCGGACAGGGGACTATGGCTACACCTTC. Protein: CASSQERTGDYGYTF.

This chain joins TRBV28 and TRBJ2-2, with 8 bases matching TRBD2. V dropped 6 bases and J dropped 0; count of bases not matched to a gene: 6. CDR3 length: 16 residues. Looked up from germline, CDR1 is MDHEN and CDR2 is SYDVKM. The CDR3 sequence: CASSFLAGTNTGELFF. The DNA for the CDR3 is TGTGCCAGCAGCTTTCTAGCGGGTACGAACACCGGGGAGCTGTTTTTT.

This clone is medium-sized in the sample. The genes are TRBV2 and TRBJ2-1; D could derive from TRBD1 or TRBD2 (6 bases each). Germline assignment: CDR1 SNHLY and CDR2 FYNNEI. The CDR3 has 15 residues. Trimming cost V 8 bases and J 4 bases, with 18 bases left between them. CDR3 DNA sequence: TGTGCCAGCGCGACCGGGACTCAGGGGTACAATGAGCAGTTCTTC. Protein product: CASATGTQGYNEQFF. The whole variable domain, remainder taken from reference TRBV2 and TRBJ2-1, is EPEVTQTPSHQVTQMGQEVILRCVPISNHLYFYWYRQILGQKVEFLVSFYNNEISEKSEIFDDQFSVERPDGSNFTLKIRSTKLEDSAMYFCASATGTQGYNEQFFGPGTRLTVL.

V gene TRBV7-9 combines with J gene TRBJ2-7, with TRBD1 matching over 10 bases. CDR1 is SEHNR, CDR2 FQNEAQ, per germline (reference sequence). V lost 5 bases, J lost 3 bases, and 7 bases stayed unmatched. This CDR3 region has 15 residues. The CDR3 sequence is CASSDETGGLYEQYF. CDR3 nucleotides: TGTGCCAGCAGCGATGAGACAGGGGGCCTCTACGAGCAGTACTTC.

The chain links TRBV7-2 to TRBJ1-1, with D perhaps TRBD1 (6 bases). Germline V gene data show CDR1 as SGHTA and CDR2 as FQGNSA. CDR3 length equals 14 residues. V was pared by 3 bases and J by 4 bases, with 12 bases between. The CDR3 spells CASSFAGGGTEAFF. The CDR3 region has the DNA TGTGCCAGCAGCTTTGCGGGAGGGGGCACTGAAGCTTTCTTT.

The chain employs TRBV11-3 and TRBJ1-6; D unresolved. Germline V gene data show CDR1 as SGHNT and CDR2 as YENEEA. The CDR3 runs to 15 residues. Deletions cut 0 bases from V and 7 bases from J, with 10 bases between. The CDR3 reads CASSLEEGSNSPLHF. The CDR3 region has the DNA TGTGCCAGCAGCTTAGAAGAGGGATCGAATTCACCCCTCCACTTT.

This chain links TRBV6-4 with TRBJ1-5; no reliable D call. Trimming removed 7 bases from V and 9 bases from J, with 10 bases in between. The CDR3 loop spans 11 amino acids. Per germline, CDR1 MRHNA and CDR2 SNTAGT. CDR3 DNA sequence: TGTGCCAGCACTTCGAGTCTGCCCCAGCATTTT. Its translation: CASTSSLPQHF.

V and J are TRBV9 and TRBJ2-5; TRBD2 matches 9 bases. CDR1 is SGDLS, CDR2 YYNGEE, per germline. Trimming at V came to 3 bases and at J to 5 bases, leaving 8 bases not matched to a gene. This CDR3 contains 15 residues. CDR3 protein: CASSASGTPLETQYF. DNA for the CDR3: TGTGCCAGCAGCGCTAGCGGGACCCCCCTGGAGACCCAGTACTTC.